The entry that follows covers one T cell receptor beta chain sequence. Its specificity is unknown. The source of the sample is a study of CD8+ T cells in alopecia areata. Overall study: Each of the treated patients was given oral tofacitinib, 5 to 10 mg twice daily, for moderate-to-severe alopecia areata. General observations from the study: Tofacitinib significantly reduced both scalp clonality and expanded CD8+ clones among the top 100. Sequencing of scalp tissue also captures the resident alphabeta T cells of normal skin.

Following extraction, RNA underwent reverse transcription to cDNA, which served as the sequencing template. Produced via immunoSEQ multiplex PCR; TCRdb's table is partial and in-frame only. Of more than 130,000 clones listed, approximately 85% were seen once; the top ten hold 20% to 30%. This CDR3 is 12 amino acids long. Per germline, CDR1 SGHRS and CDR2 YFSETQ. Between the trimmed V and J ends, which lost 0 bases and 6 bases, there was a span of 5 bases. This sample's treatment: oral pan-JAK inhibitor, 5-10 mg twice daily. The input for sequencing was CD8+ T cells sorted from blood, taken at week 4, from a patient treated with tofacitinib. The TCR sequence derives from a human donor with alopecia areata. The chain uses TRBV5-1 and TRBJ2-3, with no clear D. CDR3 region: CASSLEGDTQYF. In DNA, the CDR3 is TGCGCCAGCAGCTTGGAAGGGGATACGCAGTATTTT.